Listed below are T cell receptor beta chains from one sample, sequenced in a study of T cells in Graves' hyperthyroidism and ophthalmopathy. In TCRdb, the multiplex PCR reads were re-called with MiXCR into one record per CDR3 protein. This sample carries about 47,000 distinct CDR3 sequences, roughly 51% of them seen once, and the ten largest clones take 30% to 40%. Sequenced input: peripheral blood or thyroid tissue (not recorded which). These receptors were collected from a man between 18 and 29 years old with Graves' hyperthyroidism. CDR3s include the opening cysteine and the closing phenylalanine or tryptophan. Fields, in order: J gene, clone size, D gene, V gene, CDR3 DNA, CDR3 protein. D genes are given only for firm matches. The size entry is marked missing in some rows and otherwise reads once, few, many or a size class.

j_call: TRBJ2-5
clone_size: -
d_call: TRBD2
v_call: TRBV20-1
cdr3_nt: TGCAGTGCAGGACTAGCGGGAGGGCCCGAGACCCAGTACTTC
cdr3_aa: CSAGLAGGPETQYF

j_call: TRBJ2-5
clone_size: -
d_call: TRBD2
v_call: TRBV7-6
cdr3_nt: TGTGCCAGTAGCGGGAGGGCCTTGCAGACCCAGTACTTC
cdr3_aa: CASSGRALQTQYF

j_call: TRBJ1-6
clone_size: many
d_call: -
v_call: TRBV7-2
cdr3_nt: TGTGCCAGCAGCTTTCAGGGATCTAATTCACCCCTCCACTTT
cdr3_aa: CASSFQGSNSPLHF

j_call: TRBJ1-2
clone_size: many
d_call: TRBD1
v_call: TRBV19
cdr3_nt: TGTGCCAGTACCATCGGGACAGGGGACTATGGCTACACCTTC
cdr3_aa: CASTIGTGDYGYTF

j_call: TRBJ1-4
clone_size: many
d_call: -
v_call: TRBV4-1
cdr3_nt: TGCGCCAGCAGCCAAGATTGGGCAGAAAGTGAAAAACTGTTTTTT
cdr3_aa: CASSQDWAESEKLFF

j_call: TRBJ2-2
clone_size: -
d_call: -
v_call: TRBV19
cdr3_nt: TGTGCCAGTAGGAAGGGCGGGTTCGCTACGGGGGAGCTGTTTTTT
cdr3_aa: CASRKGGFATGELFF

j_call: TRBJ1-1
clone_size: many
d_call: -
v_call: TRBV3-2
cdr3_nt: TGTGCCAGCAGCCAAGTCGGGATAAGCACCACTGAAGCTTTCTTT
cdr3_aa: CASSQVGISTTEAFF

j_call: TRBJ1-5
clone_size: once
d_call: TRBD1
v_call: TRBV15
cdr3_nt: TGTGCCACCATCACGACAGGGGCTGGCCAGCCCCAGCATTTT
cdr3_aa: CATITTGAGQPQHF

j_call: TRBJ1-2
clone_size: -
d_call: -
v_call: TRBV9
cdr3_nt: TGTGCCAGCAGCGCAGGGGTGCGCGGCTACACCTTC
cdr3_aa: CASSAGVRGYTF

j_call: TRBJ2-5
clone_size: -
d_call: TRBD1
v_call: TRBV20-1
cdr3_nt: TGCAGTGCTCCTGGACAGGGTCGGGAGACCCAGTACTTC
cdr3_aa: CSAPGQGRETQYF

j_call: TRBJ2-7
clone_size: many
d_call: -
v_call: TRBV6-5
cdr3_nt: TGTGCCAGCAGCCAGGGGCCACCCTACGAGCAGTACTTC
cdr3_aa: CASSQGPPYEQYF

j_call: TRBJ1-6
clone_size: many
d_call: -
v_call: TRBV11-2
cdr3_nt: TGTGCCAGCAGCTCGAAGGGACATTATAATTCACCCCTCCACTTT
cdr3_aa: CASSSKGHYNSPLHF

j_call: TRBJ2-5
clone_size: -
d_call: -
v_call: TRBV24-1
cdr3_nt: TGTGCCACCAGTGATTTGGCGGAGACCCAGTACTTC
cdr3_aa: CATSDLAETQYF

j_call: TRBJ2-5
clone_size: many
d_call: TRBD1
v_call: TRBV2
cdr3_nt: TGTGCCAGCACCCCCGGACAGGCCATCCAAGAGACCCAGTACTTC
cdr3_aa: CASTPGQAIQETQYF

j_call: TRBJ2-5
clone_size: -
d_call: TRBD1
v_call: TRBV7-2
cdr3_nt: TGTGCCAGCGGCTTGGAAATCCGCCGGGGACAGGGGACCCAGTACTTC
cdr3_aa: CASGLEIRRGQGTQYF

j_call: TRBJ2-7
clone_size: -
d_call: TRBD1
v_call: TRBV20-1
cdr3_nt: TGCAGTGCTAACAGGGGTTTTGCCTTAGGGCAGTACTTC
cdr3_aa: CSANRGFALGQYF

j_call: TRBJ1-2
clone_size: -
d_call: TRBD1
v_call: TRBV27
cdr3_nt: TGTGCCAGCAGTTTTCACAGGGGCTATGGCTACACCTTC
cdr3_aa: CASSFHRGYGYTF

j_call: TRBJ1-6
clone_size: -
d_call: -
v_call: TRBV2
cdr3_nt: TGTGCCAGCAAGGGGCAGGCGAATTCACCCCTCCACTTT
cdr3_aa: CASKGQANSPLHF

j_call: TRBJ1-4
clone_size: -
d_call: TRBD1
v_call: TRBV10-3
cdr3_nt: TGTGCCATCAGTGACAGGGGGCAGAAACTGTTTTTT
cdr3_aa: CAISDRGQKLFF

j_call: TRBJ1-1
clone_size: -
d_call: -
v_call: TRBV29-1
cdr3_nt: TGCAGCGGGAAACAAGTGAACACTGAAGCTTTCTTT
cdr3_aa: CSGKQVNTEAFF

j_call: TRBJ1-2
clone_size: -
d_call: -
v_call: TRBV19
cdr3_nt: TGTGCCAGTAGTCGGGGGGTGGGCCATGGCTACACCTTC
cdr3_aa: CASSRGVGHGYTF

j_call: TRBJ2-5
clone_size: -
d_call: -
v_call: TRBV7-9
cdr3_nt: TGTGCCAGCAGCCCAGGGCAGTACCAAGAGACCCAGTACTTC
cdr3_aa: CASSPGQYQETQYF

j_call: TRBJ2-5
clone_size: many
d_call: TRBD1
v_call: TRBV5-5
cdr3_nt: TGTGCCAGCAGCTTGAGACAGGGGGCGGGGGAGACCCAGTACTTC
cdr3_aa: CASSLRQGAGETQYF

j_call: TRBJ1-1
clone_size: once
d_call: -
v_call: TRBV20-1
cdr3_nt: TGCAGTGCTAAGAATCGTAGCAGGGCAGGGAACACTGAAGCTTTCTTT
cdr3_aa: CSAKNRSRAGNTEAFF

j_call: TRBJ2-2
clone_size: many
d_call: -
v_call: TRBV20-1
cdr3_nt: TGCAGTGCTATGGGGTTGGTCACAGGGTCCCCCGGGGAGCTGTTTTTT
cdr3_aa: CSAMGLVTGSPGELFF

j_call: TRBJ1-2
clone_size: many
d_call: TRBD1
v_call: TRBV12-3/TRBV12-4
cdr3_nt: TGTGCCAGCAGTCCCCAAGGGGGCCCGGGCTATGGCTACACCTTC
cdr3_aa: CASSPQGGPGYGYTF

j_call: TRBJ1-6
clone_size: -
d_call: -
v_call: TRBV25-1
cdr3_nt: TGTGCCAGCAGTGTTACAGGGACGGGAAATTCACCCCTCCATTTT
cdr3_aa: CASSVTGTGNSPLHF

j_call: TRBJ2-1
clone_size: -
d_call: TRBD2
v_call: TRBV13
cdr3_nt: TGTGCCAGCAGCACTAGCGGGGGGGCCGAGAATGAGCAGTTCTTC
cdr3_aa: CASSTSGGAENEQFF

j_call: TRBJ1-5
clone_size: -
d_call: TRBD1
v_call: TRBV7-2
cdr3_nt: TGTGCCAGCAGCTCGACAGGGGTTAGCAATCAGCCCCAGCATTTT
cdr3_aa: CASSSTGVSNQPQHF

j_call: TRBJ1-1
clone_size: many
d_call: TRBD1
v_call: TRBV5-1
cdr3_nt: TGCGCCAGCAGACCCGGGACAGGACAAACTGAAGCTTTCTTT
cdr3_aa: CASRPGTGQTEAFF

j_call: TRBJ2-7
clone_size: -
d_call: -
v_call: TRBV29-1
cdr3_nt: TGCAGCGTTGAAACGGGAGTTTCCTACGAGCAGTACTTC
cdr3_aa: CSVETGVSYEQYF

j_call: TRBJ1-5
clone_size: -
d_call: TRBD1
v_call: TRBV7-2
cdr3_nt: TGTGCCAGCAGCTTAGCCGGGACAGGGGGTTGGCATCAGCCCCAGCATTTT
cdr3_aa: CASSLAGTGGWHQPQHF

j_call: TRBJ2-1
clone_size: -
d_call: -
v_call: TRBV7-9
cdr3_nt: TGTGCCAGCAGCCTCCCCAGAACTAGTCATGGGCAGTTCTTC
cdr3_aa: CASSLPRTSHGQFF

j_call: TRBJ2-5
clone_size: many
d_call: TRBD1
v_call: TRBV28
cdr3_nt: TGTGCCAGCAGAGGGACAGGGAGGGTGGCCCAGTACTTC
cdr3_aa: CASRGTGRVAQYF

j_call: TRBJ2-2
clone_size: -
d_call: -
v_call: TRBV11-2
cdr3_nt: TGTGCCAGCAGCTTAGACCCTAGGAGTTCGGGGACCGGGGAGCTGTTTTTT
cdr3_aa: CASSLDPRSSGTGELFF

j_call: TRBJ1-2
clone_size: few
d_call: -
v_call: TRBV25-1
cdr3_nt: TGTGCCAGCAGTCCAGTCTCGGGGGGCTACACCTTC
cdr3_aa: CASSPVSGGYTF

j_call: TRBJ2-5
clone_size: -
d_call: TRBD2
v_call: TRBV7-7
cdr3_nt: TGTGCCAGCAGCACTAGCGGGAGAGGCGAGACCCAGTACTTC
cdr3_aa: CASSTSGRGETQYF

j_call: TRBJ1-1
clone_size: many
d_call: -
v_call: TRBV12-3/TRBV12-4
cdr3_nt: TGTGCCAGCAGTTCTCCTACACCGAACACTGAAGCTTTCTTT
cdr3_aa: CASSSPTPNTEAFF

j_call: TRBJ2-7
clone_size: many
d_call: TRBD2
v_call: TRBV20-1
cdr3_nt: TGCAGCCCCAGGCCTAGCGGGATGTACGAGCAGTACTTC
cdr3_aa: CSPRPSGMYEQYF

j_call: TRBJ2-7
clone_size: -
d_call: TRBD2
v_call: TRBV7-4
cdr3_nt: TGTGCCAGCAGGGGGGGGAGGGCCGAGCAGTACTTC
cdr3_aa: CASRGGRAEQYF

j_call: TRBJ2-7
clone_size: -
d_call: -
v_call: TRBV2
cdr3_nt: TGTGCCAGCAGTGAAGCGCCGTGGTACGAGCAGTACTTC
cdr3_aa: CASSEAPWYEQYF

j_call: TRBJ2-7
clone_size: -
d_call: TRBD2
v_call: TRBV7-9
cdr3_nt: TGTGCCAGCAGCTACGGACTAGCGGGAGCCGAGCAGTACTTC
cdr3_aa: CASSYGLAGAEQYF

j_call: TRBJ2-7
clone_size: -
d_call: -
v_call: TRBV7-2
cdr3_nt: TGTGCCAGCAGCCCGATGGGACAGCAGTACTTC
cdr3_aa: CASSPMGQQYF

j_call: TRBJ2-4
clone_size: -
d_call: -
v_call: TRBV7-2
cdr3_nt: TGTGCCAGCAGCTGGGGGGAGCGCGGGGCTAAAAACATTCAGTACTTC
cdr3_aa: CASSWGERGAKNIQYF

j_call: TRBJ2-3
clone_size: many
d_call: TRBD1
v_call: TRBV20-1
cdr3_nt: TGCAGTGCTAGACGGACAGGGCTGGGGGATACGCAGTATTTT
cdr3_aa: CSARRTGLGDTQYF

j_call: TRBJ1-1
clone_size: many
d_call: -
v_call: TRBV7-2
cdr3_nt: TGTGCCAGCAGCCTATCCCTGGGGGCTGAAACAGCTTTCTTT
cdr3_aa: CASSLSLGAETAFF

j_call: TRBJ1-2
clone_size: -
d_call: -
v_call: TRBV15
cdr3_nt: TGTGCCACCAGCAATATGGAAAGAGGGCATGGCTACACCTTC
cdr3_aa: CATSNMERGHGYTF

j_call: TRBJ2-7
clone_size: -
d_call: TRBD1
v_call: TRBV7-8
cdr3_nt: TGTGCCAGCAGCCAGGGGACAGTCTACGAGCAGTACTTC
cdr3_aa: CASSQGTVYEQYF

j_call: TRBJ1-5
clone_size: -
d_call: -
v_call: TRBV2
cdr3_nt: TGTGCCAGCAGTGAAATGGGGCAGACCAATCAGCCCCAGCATTTT
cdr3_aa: CASSEMGQTNQPQHF

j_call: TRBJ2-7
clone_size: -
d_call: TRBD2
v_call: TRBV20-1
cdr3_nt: TGCAGTGCTCTACTAGCGGCAGGGGAAGCCTACGAGCAGTACTTC
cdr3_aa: CSALLAAGEAYEQYF

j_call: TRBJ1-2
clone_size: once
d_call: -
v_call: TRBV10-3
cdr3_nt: TGTGCCATCAGTGAGTCTGGAGGGACCAACTATGGCTACACCTTC
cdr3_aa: CAISESGGTNYGYTF

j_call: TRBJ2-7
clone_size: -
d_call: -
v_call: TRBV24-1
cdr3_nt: TGTGCCACCAGTGACAAGGGTCACGAGCAGTACTTC
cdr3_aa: CATSDKGHEQYF

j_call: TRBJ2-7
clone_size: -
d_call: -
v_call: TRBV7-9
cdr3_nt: TGTGCCAGCAGCTTGGGGGAAGCCTACGAGCAGTACTTC
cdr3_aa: CASSLGEAYEQYF

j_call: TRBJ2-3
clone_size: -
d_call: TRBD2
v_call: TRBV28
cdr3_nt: TGTGCCGGGACTAGCGGACGCACAGATACGCAGTATTTT
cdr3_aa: CAGTSGRTDTQYF

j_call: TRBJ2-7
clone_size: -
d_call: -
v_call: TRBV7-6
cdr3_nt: TGTGCCAGCACCCCGAACAGGGCCACCTACGAGCAGTACTTC
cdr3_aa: CASTPNRATYEQYF

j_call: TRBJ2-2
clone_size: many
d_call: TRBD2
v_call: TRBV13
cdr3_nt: TGTGCCAGCAGCCGGACTAGGCTTAAAAACACCGGGGAGCTGTTTTTT
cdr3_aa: CASSRTRLKNTGELFF

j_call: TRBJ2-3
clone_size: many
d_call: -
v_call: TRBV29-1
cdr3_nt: TGCAGCGTTGAAAGCCCCAAAGGGGGAGCTAGCACAGATACGCAGTATTTT
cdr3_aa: CSVESPKGGASTDTQYF

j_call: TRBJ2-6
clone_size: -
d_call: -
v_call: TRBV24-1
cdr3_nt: TGTGCCATCTGGCCTGGGGGGGCCAACGTCCTGACTTTC
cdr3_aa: CAIWPGGANVLTF

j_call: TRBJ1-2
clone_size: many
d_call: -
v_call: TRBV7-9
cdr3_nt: TGTGCCAGCAGCCCGCCTAACTATGGCTACACCTTC
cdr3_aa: CASSPPNYGYTF